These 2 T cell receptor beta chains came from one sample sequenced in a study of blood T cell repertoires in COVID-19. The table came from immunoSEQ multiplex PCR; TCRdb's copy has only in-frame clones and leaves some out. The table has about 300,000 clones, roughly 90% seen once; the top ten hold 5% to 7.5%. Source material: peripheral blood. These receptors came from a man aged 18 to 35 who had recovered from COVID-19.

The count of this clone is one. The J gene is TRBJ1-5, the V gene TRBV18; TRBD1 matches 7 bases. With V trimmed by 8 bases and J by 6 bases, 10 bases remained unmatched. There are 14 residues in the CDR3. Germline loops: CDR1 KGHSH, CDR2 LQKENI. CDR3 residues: CASTRDREAQPQHF. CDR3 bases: TGTGCCAGCACCCGAGACAGGGAGGCTCAGCCCCAGCATTTT.

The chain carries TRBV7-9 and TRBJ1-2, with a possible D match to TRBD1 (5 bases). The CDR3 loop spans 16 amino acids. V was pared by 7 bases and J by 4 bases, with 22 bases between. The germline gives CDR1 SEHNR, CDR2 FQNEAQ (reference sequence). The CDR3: CASTPWIRDWPYGYTF. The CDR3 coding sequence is TGTGCCAGCACCCCTTGGATTCGGGACTGGCCCTATGGCTACACCTTC.